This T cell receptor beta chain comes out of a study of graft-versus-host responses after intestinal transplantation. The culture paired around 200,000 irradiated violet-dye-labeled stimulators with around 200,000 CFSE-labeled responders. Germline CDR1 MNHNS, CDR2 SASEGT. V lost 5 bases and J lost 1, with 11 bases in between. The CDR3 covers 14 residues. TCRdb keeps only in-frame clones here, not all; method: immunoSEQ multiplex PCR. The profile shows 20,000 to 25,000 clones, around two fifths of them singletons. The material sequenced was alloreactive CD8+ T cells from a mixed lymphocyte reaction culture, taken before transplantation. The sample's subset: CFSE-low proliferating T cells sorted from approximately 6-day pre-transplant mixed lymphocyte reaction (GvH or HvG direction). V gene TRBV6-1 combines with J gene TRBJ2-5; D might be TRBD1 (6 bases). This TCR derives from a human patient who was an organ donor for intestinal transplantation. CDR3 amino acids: CASSMTGVQETQYF. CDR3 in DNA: TGTGCCAGCAGTATGACAGGTGTCCAAGAGACCCAGTACTTC.